This entry is about one T cell receptor (beta chain). Its antigen is unidentified. At one boundary the junction diverges from the germline segment, which might be a read error. This CDR3 comprises 14 residues. Germline CDR1 reads SGHNT; CDR2 reads YYREEE (reference sequence). This sample is drawn from a study of cytomegalovirus exposure and HLA in healthy donors. Broader study findings: In vitro checks showed that a few CMV-associated chains really do target CMV antigens.

Libraries were prepared by immunoSEQ multiplex PCR; TCRdb keeps only in-frame clonotypes and omits some of them. The sample comprises hundreds of thousands of clones, 80% to 90% of which are singletons, and roughly 0.8% rests with the top ten. The receptor was derived from a woman between 18 and 29 years old in good health and CMV-seronegative. The V and J genes are TRBV5-4 and TRBJ2-7, with a weak D call TRBD1 (6 bases). Sequenced: PBMCs. For the CDR3, the DNA is TGTGCCAGCTCCAATACAGGGAACTCCTACGGGCAGTACTTC. It specifies CASSNTGNSYGQYF.